This passage covers 30 T cell receptor beta chains from one sample sequenced in a study of identical twins. TCRdb reprocessed the 5' RACE reads via MiXCR and lists one record per CDR3 protein. This sample has around 1.7 million distinct CDR3 sequences; under 35% occur once, and the top ten carry under 0.35%. The source material was cord blood. The receptors were sampled from a newborn girl in good health.

This clonotype was seen only a few times. The chain combines TRBV4-1 with TRBJ2-7, with TRBD2 identical over 8 bases. This CDR3 comprises 15 residues. Trimming removed 4 bases from V and 2 bases from J; junction bases left unmatched: 7. The V gene's germline CDR1 is MGHRA and CDR2 YSYEKL. Here the CDR3 reads CASSRELAAAYEQYF. CDR3 sequence (DNA): TGCGCCAGCAGCCGCGAACTAGCGGCCGCCTACGAGCAGTACTTC.

Regarding this clonotype: Germline and junction disagree at one end, which may indicate a read error. V and J are TRBV7-7 and TRBJ1-1, with D maybe TRBD1 (5 bases). The germline V gene encodes CDR1 SSHAT and CDR2 FNYEAQ (reference sequence). There are 17 residues in the CDR3. CDR3 DNA sequence: TGTGCTAGCAGCTTAGAGGAGACAGCGGGAGCGAACACTGAAGCTTTCTTT. It encodes CASSLEETAGANTEAFF.

This clonotype turned up a few times. This chain links TRBV20-1 with TRBJ2-6; 7 bases are a match to TRBD2. The V and J ends lost 3 bases and 0 bases, in that order; junction bases with no gene match: 5. The CDR3 contains 16 residues. CDR1 and CDR2 from the germline V gene are DFQATT and SNEGSKA (reference sequence). Written as DNA, the CDR3 is TGCAGTGCTAGGTCGCTAGCGGTCTCTGGGGCCAACGTCCTGACTTTC. It specifies CSARSLAVSGANVLTF.

This clonotype has just a few counts. CDR3 nucleotide sequence: TGTGCCAGCAGCTTAGATCATGACTCAGTATATGGCTACACCTTC. Its protein product is CASSLDHDSVYGYTF. The V and J genes are TRBV11-2 and TRBJ1-2; D is unresolved. The CDR3 spans 15 residues. Trimming left V 0 bases short and J 5 bases short, with 13 bases between. Germline lookup yields CDR1 SGHAT and CDR2 FQNNGV.

The CDR3 loop reads CSARRADSYNEQFF. CDR3 DNA sequence: TGCAGTGCTAGGAGGGCGGACTCCTACAATGAGCAGTTCTTC. This chain uses TRBV20-1 with TRBJ2-1, with D perhaps matching TRBD2 (5 bases). The CDR3 extends over 14 amino acids. V was shortened by 3 bases and J by 0 bases, with 9 bases between the two germline ends. CDR1 DFQATT and CDR2 SNEGSKA come from the germline V gene (reference sequence).

This clonotype was counted many times. V is TRBV2 and J is TRBJ2-5; D gene unclear. V gave up 5 bases and J gave up 1 base, with 8 bases separating them. Germline CDR1 SNHLY, CDR2 FYNNEI. The CDR3 consists of 13 residues. The CDR3 spells CASSRSSQETQYF. In nucleotides, the CDR3 is TGTGCCAGCAGTAGGAGTTCCCAAGAGACCCAGTACTTC. The whole variable domain, remainder taken from reference TRBV2 and TRBJ2-5, is EPEVTQTPSHQVTQMGQEVILRCVPISNHLYFYWYRQILGQKVEFLVSFYNNEISEKSEIFDDQFSVERPDGSNFTLKIRSTKLEDSAMYFCASSRSSQETQYFGPGTRLLVL.

The chain carries TRBV5-1 and TRBJ2-3; TRBD2 aligns across 7 bases. V was clipped by 4 bases and J by 4 bases; unmatched bases: 9. Germline CDR1 and CDR2: SGHRS and YFSETQ. The CDR3 has 15 amino acids. This CDR3 is CASSLASGAADTQYF. As DNA, the CDR3 is TGCGCCAGCAGCCTGGCCAGCGGGGCCGCAGATACGCAGTATTTT.

V usage is TRBV12-3 or TRBV12-4 and J usage is TRBJ2-1, with D uncertain. The CDR3 loop spans 12 amino acids. V dropped 0 bases and J dropped 7 bases, with 4 bases sitting between them. The CDR3 sequence: CASSLAENEQFF. In DNA form, the CDR3 reads TGTGCCAGCAGTTTAGCCGAAAATGAGCAGTTCTTC.

The chain combines TRBV6-1 with TRBJ2-3; TRBD2 matches 10 bases. Trimming removed 10 bases from V and 6 bases from J; junction bases left unmatched: 13. CDR3 length: 15 amino acids. In germline, CDR1 is MNHNS, CDR2 SASEGT. CDR3 nucleotides: TGTGCCACCGGGCCCAGCGGGAGGGCCAGCGATACGCAGTATTTT. Its protein is CATGPSGRASDTQYF.

The chain employs TRBV20-1 and TRBJ2-2; D unclear. CDR1 DFQATT and CDR2 SNEGSKA come from the germline V gene (reference sequence). This CDR3 is 12 amino acids long. V shed 7 bases and J shed 1 base, with 7 bases lying between them. The CDR3 loop is CSVVWNTGELFF. Here the CDR3 DNA reads TGCAGTGTTGTCTGGAACACCGGGGAGCTGTTTTTT.

This clonotype was seen ten or more times. The chain employs TRBV2 and TRBJ2-7; D possibly corresponds to TRBD1 (6 bases). The CDR3 is made up of 12 amino acids. The V gene lost 7 bases and the J gene lost 0 bases, with 7 bases spanning the gap. Germline-derived CDR1 and CDR2 are SNHLY and FYNNEI. In nucleotides, the CDR3 is TGTGCCAGCACAGGGGACTCCTACGAGCAGTACTTC. Residues: CASTGDSYEQYF.

This chain joins TRBV25-1 and TRBJ2-3; possibly TRBD1 for D (6 bases). Germline CDR1 and CDR2: MGHDK and SYGVNS. V lost 7 bases and J 0 bases, leaving 14 bases between the germline ends. The length of the CDR3 is 15 residues. This CDR3 reads CASIPQGASTDTQYF. CDR3 DNA sequence: TGTGCCAGCATCCCACAGGGTGCTAGCACAGATACGCAGTATTTT.

This clonotype came up a few times. The chain combines TRBV7-9 with TRBJ2-1; D remains unclear. The tail of the sequence fits TRBJ2-7 better, so the J call may be wrong. This CDR3 has 15 residues. Germline values: CDR1 SEHNR, CDR2 FQNEAQ (reference sequence). CDR3 DNA sequence: TGTGCCAGCAGCCTTCAACTTAGCTCCTACAATGAGCAGTACTTC. Encoded protein: CASSLQLSSYNEQYF.

The chain joins TRBV7-9 to TRBJ2-1, with 7 bases fitting TRBD1. The germline V gene encodes CDR1 SEHNR and CDR2 FQNEAQ (reference sequence). Trimming at V came to 6 bases and at J to 6 bases, leaving 11 bases not matched to a gene. This CDR3 has 15 amino acids. The chain's CDR3 is CASSQFSAGGNEQFF. CDR3 nucleotide sequence: TGTGCCAGCAGTCAATTCAGCGCAGGGGGCAATGAGCAGTTCTTC.

Ten or more counts support this clonotype. The rearrangement links TRBV4-2 to TRBJ2-7, with D perhaps matching TRBD2 (6 bases). Trimming took off 4 bases at V and 0 bases at J, with 16 bases between the two ends. From germline, CDR1 is LGHNA and CDR2 YNFKEQ. This CDR3 region has 16 residues. In DNA form, the CDR3 reads TGTGCCAGCAGCCCACCTTTAGCGGAGCGCTCCTACGAGCAGTACTTC. It translates to CASSPPLAERSYEQYF.

V usage is TRBV25-1 and J usage is TRBJ1-3; 8 bases line up with TRBD1. The V gene's germline CDR1 is MGHDK and CDR2 SYGVNS. The length of the CDR3 is 15 residues. V lost 4 bases, J lost 0 bases, and 2 bases stayed unmatched. CDR3 DNA: TGTGCCAGCAGTGTAGGACAGGGCTCTGGAAACACCATATATTTT. The encoded protein is CASSVGQGSGNTIYF.

This clonotype was observed a few times. The chain links TRBV7-9 to TRBJ1-4; D is ambiguous. V was trimmed by 2 bases and J by 5 bases, leaving 12 bases between them. Per the germline V gene, CDR1 is SEHNR and CDR2 is FQNEAQ (reference sequence). The CDR3 has 15 amino acids. CDR3 DNA sequence: TGTGCCAGCAGCTTAAGTGGACTTGCCAATGAAAAACTGTTTTTT. Residues: CASSLSGLANEKLFF.

The sample holds a few counts of this clonotype. The chain has TRBV27 and TRBJ2-1, with a weak D call TRBD2 (7 bases). The CDR3 consists of 15 residues. CDR1 is MNHEY and CDR2 is SMNVEV in the germline V gene (reference sequence). The V end lost 3 bases, the J end lost 7 bases, and 16 bases lay between the germline ends. CDR3 residues: CASSFASRGGNEQFF. CDR3 nucleotides: TGTGCCAGCAGTTTCGCTAGTAGGGGGGGGAATGAGCAGTTCTTC.

The V call is TRBV2, the J call TRBJ2-5; 8 nucleotides line up with TRBD1. The CDR3 runs 14 residues. Unmatched junction bases numbered 8, after V lost 7 bases and J lost 4 bases. Germline CDR1 is SNHLY and CDR2 is FYNNEI. The CDR3: CASTKQGVVETQYF. For the CDR3, the DNA is TGTGCCAGCACAAAACAGGGGGTAGTAGAGACCCAGTACTTC.

The rearrangement links TRBV5-1 to TRBJ2-5; tentative D call: TRBD2 (7 bases). The CDR3 runs to 17 residues. The germline V gene encodes CDR1 SGHRS and CDR2 YFSETQ. V lost 0 bases and J lost 1, with 16 bases in between. The CDR3 DNA follows: TGCGCCAGCAGCTTGGAACAGGCGGGGGCATTCCAAGAGACCCAGTACTTC. It codes for CASSLEQAGAFQETQYF.

Only a few counts were recorded for this clonotype. V is TRBV28 and J is TRBJ2-2; D not certain. V gave up 6 bases and J gave up 7 bases, with 9 bases separating them. Germline V gene data show CDR1 as MDHEN and CDR2 as SYDVKM. The CDR3 is 12 amino acids. The CDR3 coding sequence is TGTGCCAGCAGCCCTTATAGCGGGGAGCTGTTTTTT. This sequence encodes CASSPYSGELFF.

The chain links TRBV10-3 to TRBJ2-7, with 10 bases matching TRBD2. The CDR3 totals 21 residues. CDR1 is ENHRY, CDR2 SYGVKD, per germline. Trimming removed 3 bases from V and 3 bases from J; junction bases left unmatched: 23. The CDR3 bases are TGTGCCATCAGTGACCCGCTTGAGGAAGAACCCGATAGCGGGAGGAACTACGAGCAGTACTTC. Translated, it gives CAISDPLEEEPDSGRNYEQYF.

This clonotype turned up a few times. The CDR3 protein is CASSLSPTARDEQFF. Here the CDR3 DNA reads TGTGCCAGCAGTTTATCCCCAACAGCGAGGGATGAGCAGTTCTTC. The chain has TRBV27 and TRBJ2-1; D possibly corresponds to TRBD2 (5 bases). The CDR3 extends over 15 amino acids. Germline-derived CDR1 and CDR2 are MNHEY and SMNVEV (reference sequence). The ends were cut back, 0 bases at V and 8 bases at J, with 14 bases in the middle.

This clonotype was observed at least ten times. This chain uses TRBV12-3 or TRBV12-4 with TRBJ2-7; D unclear. The ends were cut back, 6 bases at V and 0 bases at J, with 9 bases in the middle. This CDR3 region has 13 residues. CDR3 sequence reads: CASSLPTSYEQYF. The CDR3 DNA is TGTGCCAGCAGCCTCCCAACCTCCTACGAGCAGTACTTC.

This clonotype has only a few counts. This chain uses TRBV10-3 with TRBJ1-1, with D unresolved. The CDR3 has 13 amino acids. V lost 4 bases, J lost 1 base, and 7 bases lay in between. Per germline, CDR1 ENHRY and CDR2 SYGVKD. The CDR3 sequence is CAISATENTEAFF. CDR3 DNA: TGTGCCATCAGTGCAACGGAGAACACTGAAGCTTTCTTT.

This clonotype was detected only a few times. The V gene is TRBV11-2, the J gene TRBJ2-1; 12 bases map to TRBD2. The V gene's germline CDR1 is SGHAT and CDR2 FQNNGV. CDR3 length: 16 amino acids. V lost 5 bases and J lost 6; bases outside the gene matches: 8. CDR3 residues: CASSLVLAGGRNEQFF. CDR3 nucleotides: TGTGCCAGCAGCCTTGTCCTAGCGGGGGGGCGCAATGAGCAGTTCTTC.

This clonotype was found a few times. The chain recombines TRBV28 with TRBJ2-3; 7 positions agree with TRBD1. Looked up from germline, CDR1 is MDHEN and CDR2 is SYDVKM. CDR3 length equals 15 residues. With V trimmed by 4 bases and J by 1 base, 5 bases remained unmatched. CDR3: CASSSGQVRTDTQYF. The CDR3 DNA reads as TGTGCCAGCAGTTCTGGACAGGTCCGCACAGATACGCAGTATTTT.

This clonotype showed up just a few times. The gene calls are TRBV29-1 and TRBJ2-5, with D maybe TRBD2 (6 bases). Trimming stripped 8 bases from V and 0 bases from J, with 16 bases between. Germline CDR1 SQVTM, CDR2 ANQGSEA. This CDR3 region has 14 residues. The CDR3 nucleotides are TGCAGCCTAAAGACTAGGGACCACCAAGAGACCCAGTACTTC. Encoded protein: CSLKTRDHQETQYF.

This clonotype was counted a few times. This chain connects TRBV20-1 to TRBJ2-3; tentative D call: TRBD1 (6 bases). The length of the CDR3 is 14 residues. Germline-derived CDR1 and CDR2 are DFQATT and SNEGSKA (reference sequence). Trimming shortened V by 6 bases and J by 7 bases, and 20 bases separated the two germline ends. In DNA, the CDR3 is TGCAGTGCCCCACTTTCAATGGGGGCTAATACGCAGTATTTT. As protein: CSAPLSMGANTQYF.

This rearrangement joins TRBV7-2 to TRBJ2-3; TRBD2 matches 8 bases. Germline CDR1 SGHTA, CDR2 FQGNSA. V lost 5 bases to trimming and J lost 11 bases; unmatched junction nucleotides: 18. The CDR3 consists of 16 residues. In DNA form, the CDR3 reads TGTGCCAGCAGCAGCTTTGTCGGGAGGGGATTCTACGAGCAGTATTTT. Protein: CASSSFVGRGFYEQYF.